The 28 T cell receptor beta chains in this list originate from one sample, sequenced in a study of cytomegalovirus exposure and HLA in healthy donors. The primer mix had 60 Vbeta and 13 Jbeta primers. The data were produced by immunoSEQ multiplex PCR, yet TCRdb's version contains in-frame clones alone and is incomplete. There are around 140,000 clones in the sample; 75% to 80% occur only once, and 1.6% lies in the top ten. Material for sequencing was PBMCs. Source of these receptors: a female donor in good health and CMV-seronegative.

The genes are TRBV5-1 and TRBJ1-1, with a weak D call TRBD1 (5 bases). The germline V and J ends were trimmed by 4 bases and 1 base, with 14 bases remaining between them. Germline CDR1 is SGHRS and CDR2 is YFSETQ. CDR3 length: 15 residues. CDR3 sequence (DNA): TGCGCCAGCAGCCCCGGACATCCGACGAACACTGAAGCTTTCTTT. Its protein is CASSPGHPTNTEAFF.

As to this clone: The sample holds other DNA sequences that translate to the same CDR3. V and J are TRBV6-4 and TRBJ2-3; 10 bases map to TRBD2. The junction had 5 bases not matched to a gene; V was cut back by 2 bases and J by 6 bases. This CDR3 spans 15 amino acids. Per the germline V gene, CDR1 is MRHNA and CDR2 is SNTAGT. The CDR3 is CASSDGPAGGDTQYF. The CDR3 DNA reads TGTGCCAGCAGTGACGGTCCAGCGGGAGGGGATACGCAGTATTTT.

The V and J genes are TRBV7-2 and TRBJ2-7, with 7 nucleotides matching TRBD1. V was clipped by 5 bases and J by 2 bases; unmatched bases: 6. The CDR3 consists of 14 residues. CDR1 and CDR2 (germline): SGHTA, FQGNSA. CDR3 DNA: TGTGCCAGCAGCCGGGGACAGCTTCCCTACGAGCAGTACTTC. Residues: CASSRGQLPYEQYF. Full variable domain (missing parts from reference TRBV7-2 and TRBJ2-7): GAGVSQSPSNKVTEKGKDVELRCDPISGHTALYWYRQSLGQGLEFLIYFQGNSAPDKSGLPSDRFSAERTGGSVSTLTIQRTQQEDSAVYLCASSRGQLPYEQYFGPGTRLTVT.

The chain is built from TRBV5-6 and TRBJ2-6; 8 bases fit TRBD1. The CDR3 runs to 18 residues. J gave up 0 bases and V 1 base, and 6 bases lay outside the gene matches. From germline, CDR1 is SGHDT and CDR2 YYEEEE. The chain's CDR3 is CASSLLQGAVSGANVLTF. In nucleotides, the CDR3 is TGTGCCAGCAGCTTGCTTCAGGGGGCAGTCTCTGGGGCCAACGTCCTGACTTTC.

Only one count was recorded for this clone. The chain employs TRBV7-9 and TRBJ2-1; D is uncertain. Trimming stripped 1 base from V and 0 bases from J, with 10 bases between. This CDR3 contains 16 residues. The germline V gene encodes CDR1 SEHNR and CDR2 FQNEAQ (reference sequence). CDR3 residues: CASSLDGSSSYNEQFF. The CDR3 nucleotides are TGTGCCAGCAGCTTAGACGGGTCGAGCTCCTACAATGAGCAGTTCTTC.

This clone showed up just a few times. V is TRBV2 and J is TRBJ1-6; D is unresolved. Between the trimmed V and J ends, which lost 1 base and 11 bases, there was a span of 9 bases. The CDR3 consists of 13 residues. Germline V lookup: CDR1 SNHLY, CDR2 FYNNEI. CDR3 region: CASSEGAFPPLHF. The CDR3 DNA reads as TGTGCCAGCAGTGAAGGAGCTTTTCCACCCCTCCACTTT. Full variable domain (missing parts from reference TRBV2 and TRBJ1-6): EPEVTQTPSHQVTQMGQEVILRCVPISNHLYFYWYRQILGQKVEFLVSFYNNEISEKSEIFDDQFSVERPDGSNFTLKIRSTKLEDSAMYFCASSEGAFPPLHFGNGTRLTVT.

The J gene is TRBJ2-1, the V gene TRBV7-6; D possibly corresponds to TRBD1 (6 bases). V was clipped by 4 bases and J by 7 bases, with 20 bases between them. Germline V gene sequence: CDR1 SGHVS, CDR2 FNYEAQ. This CDR3 region has 16 residues. As DNA, the CDR3 is TGTGCCAGCAGCTCAACAGGGACAAGGGGACGGAATGAGCAGTTCTTC. Translated: CASSSTGTRGRNEQFF. The full variable domain, in which reference TRBV7-6 and TRBJ2-1 provide the parts outside the CDR3, is GAGVSQSPRYKVTKRGQDVALRCDPISGHVSLYWYRQALGQGPEFLTYFNYEAQQDKSGLPNDRFSAERPEGSISTLTIQRTEQRDSAMYRCASSSTGTRGRNEQFFGPGTRLTVL.

The J gene is TRBJ2-7, the V gene TRBV18; 7 bases map to TRBD1. J was trimmed by 0 bases and V by 4 bases; bases with no gene match: 6. From germline, CDR1 is KGHSH and CDR2 LQKENI. CDR3 length: 15 residues. CDR3 sequence: CASSRDSQSSYEQYF. CDR3 coding DNA: TGTGCCAGCTCACGGGACAGCCAGAGCTCCTACGAGCAGTACTTC.

The chain links TRBV28 to TRBJ1-1, with D possibly being TRBD1 (5 bases). The CDR3 contains 14 residues. Germline CDR1 MDHEN, CDR2 SYDVKM. The germline V and J ends were trimmed by 3 bases and 6 bases, with 14 bases remaining between them. CDR3 sequence reads: CASSFSPSGAEAFF. Here the CDR3 DNA reads TGTGCCAGCAGTTTCTCCCCGTCGGGGGCTGAAGCTTTCTTT.

This clone was counted once. This chain uses TRBV28 with TRBJ2-7; no clear D. V lost 3 bases, J lost 2 bases, and 11 bases lay in between. Germline CDR1 and CDR2: MDHEN and SYDVKM. The CDR3 has 14 residues. As DNA, the CDR3 is TGTGCCAGCAGTTTGGGCAGCCGGACCTACGAGCAGTACTTC. Translating gives CASSLGSRTYEQYF.

The chain joins TRBV9 to TRBJ1-2; TRBD1 agrees at 9 bases. Germline V lookup: CDR1 SGDLS, CDR2 YYNGEE. Losses at the gene ends were 4 bases for V and 6 bases for J; bases not matched to a gene: 10. The CDR3 has 15 amino acids. CDR3 sequence (DNA): TGTGCCAGCAGCCCGGAGGACAGGGGTCTGAATGGCTACACCTTC. It translates to CASSPEDRGLNGYTF.

The chain carries TRBV2 and TRBJ2-2, with no clear D. Germline V lookup: CDR1 SNHLY, CDR2 FYNNEI. The CDR3 is 11 residues long. Trimming took off 6 bases at V and 7 bases at J, with 6 bases between the two ends. CDR3 sequence (DNA): TGTGCCAGCAGGAAGAGCGGGGAGCTGTTTTTT. Protein sequence: CASRKSGELFF.

The chain recombines TRBV6-1 with TRBJ1-2; 8 bases are a match to TRBD1. This CDR3 region has 14 residues. V gave up 7 bases and J gave up 7 bases; unmatched junction bases: 11. CDR1 MNHNS and CDR2 SASEGT come from the germline V gene. This chain's CDR3 is CASITGGSQRGYTF. CDR3 DNA sequence: TGTGCCAGCATCACAGGGGGATCCCAGCGTGGCTACACCTTC.

With regard to this clone: At one boundary the junction diverges from the germline segment, which might be a read error. This chain links TRBV2 with TRBJ1-2, with 7 bases identical to TRBD1. CDR3 length: 12 residues. Germline loops: CDR1 SNHLY, CDR2 FYNNEI. CDR3 residues: CASRNRLGGYPF. The DNA of the CDR3 is TGTGCCAGCAGGAACCGACTAGGGGGCTACCCCTTC.

The V gene is TRBV7-3, the J gene TRBJ2-7; a possible D gene is TRBD1 (6 bases). In germline, CDR1 is SGHTA, CDR2 FQGTGA. With 2 bases removed from V and 0 bases from J, the gap between germline ends came to 11 bases. The CDR3 is 15 residues long. CDR3 in DNA: TGTGCCAGCAGCTTACAGCAGGGGAGCTCCTACGAGCAGTACTTC. It codes for CASSLQQGSSYEQYF.

This clone was found a few times. The chain uses TRBV6-1 and TRBJ2-7; D unresolved. Trimming shortened V by 7 bases and J by 2 bases, and 15 bases separated the two germline ends. CDR1 and CDR2 from the germline V gene are MNHNS and SASEGT. The CDR3 sequence is 14 residues long. CDR3 sequence (DNA): TGTGCCAGCACTCCACCGAGGTCTACCTACGAGCAGTACTTC. Its protein product is CASTPPRSTYEQYF.

The chain carries TRBV13 and TRBJ2-7; D is possibly TRBD2 (7 bases). Germline assignment: CDR1 PRHDT and CDR2 FYEKMQ (reference sequence). Trimming stripped 2 bases from V and 0 bases from J, with 20 bases between. The CDR3 runs 18 residues. CDR3 in DNA: TGTGCCAGCAGCTTATCGGGAGGAGGGGGACGCAGCTCCTACGAGCAGTACTTC. Protein sequence: CASSLSGGGGRSSYEQYF.

The gene calls are TRBV6-1 and TRBJ1-3; unclear D gene. The V gene's germline CDR1 is MNHNS and CDR2 SASEGT. Trimming shortened V by 0 bases and J by 3 bases, and 18 bases separated the two germline ends. The CDR3 consists of 18 residues. CDR3 protein: CASSEALNGRGFGNTIYF. As DNA, the CDR3 is TGTGCCAGCAGTGAAGCGCTTAACGGGCGCGGGTTTGGAAACACCATATATTTT.

This chain links TRBV9 with TRBJ2-1, with 13 bases matching TRBD2. Losses at the gene ends were 2 bases for V and 3 bases for J; bases not matched to a gene: 2. The V gene's germline CDR1 is SGDLS and CDR2 YYNGEE. This CDR3 spans 16 amino acids. As DNA, the CDR3 is TGTGCCAGCAGCGTGGGACTAGCGGGAAGCTACAATGAGCAGTTCTTC. Residues: CASSVGLAGSYNEQFF.

The gene calls are TRBV9 and TRBJ2-7; tentative D call: TRBD2 (6 bases). V was pared by 4 bases and J by 0 bases, with 14 bases between. There are 15 residues in the CDR3. Germline loops: CDR1 SGDLS, CDR2 YYNGEE. This CDR3 reads CASSPGGSSSYEQYF. The CDR3 nucleotides read TGTGCCAGCAGCCCCGGGGGAAGTAGCTCCTACGAGCAGTACTTC.

The chain joins TRBV9 to TRBJ1-2; D is possibly TRBD1 (6 bases). Trimming left V 7 bases short and J 7 bases short, with 23 bases between. Germline-derived CDR1 and CDR2 are SGDLS and YYNGEE. The CDR3 length is 15 residues. This CDR3 reads CASRGYLQGPAGYTF. For the CDR3, the DNA is TGTGCCAGCCGAGGATACTTACAGGGCCCCGCTGGCTACACCTTC.

The chain has TRBV27 and TRBJ2-5, with 11 bases fitting TRBD2. Germline V lookup: CDR1 MNHEY, CDR2 SMNVEV (reference sequence). The CDR3 length is 17 residues. V gave up 2 bases and J gave up 3 bases; unmatched junction bases: 8. The CDR3 DNA follows: TGTGCCAGCAGTTTAGGGTGGGGGACTAGCGGAAAAGAGACCCAGTACTTC. Its protein product is CASSLGWGTSGKETQYF.

The chain joins TRBV28 to TRBJ2-3; 10 nucleotides line up with TRBD2. Per the germline V gene, CDR1 is MDHEN and CDR2 is SYDVKM. This CDR3 is 23 amino acids long. J gave up 1 base and V 4 bases, and 26 bases lay outside the gene matches. CDR3 in amino acids: CASSWGTSANFSGNDFGTDTQYF. CDR3 coding DNA: TGTGCCAGCAGTTGGGGGACTAGCGCGAATTTTAGCGGGAATGATTTTGGCACAGATACGCAGTATTTT.

V gene TRBV2 combines with J gene TRBJ1-2, with a possible D match to TRBD1 (5 bases). Germline V gives CDR1 SNHLY, CDR2 FYNNEI. Trimming stripped 4 bases from V and 2 bases from J, with 11 bases between. The CDR3 extends over 14 amino acids. For the CDR3, the DNA is TGTGCCAGCAGTGGCCAGGGTCAGAACTATGGCTACACCTTC. Its translation: CASSGQGQNYGYTF.

The V gene is TRBV11-2, the J gene TRBJ2-7; D might be TRBD1 (5 bases). With 1 base removed from V and 4 bases from J, the gap between germline ends came to 8 bases. The germline CDR1 and CDR2 sequences are SGHAT and FQNNGV. The CDR3 length is 13 residues. The CDR3 DNA reads as TGTGCCAGCAGCTTAGCCAGGGAATACGAGCAGTACTTC. Translating gives CASSLAREYEQYF.

The J gene is TRBJ1-1, the V gene TRBV5-4; tentatively, D is TRBD1 (5 bases). Between the trimmed V and J ends, which lost 1 base and 9 bases, there was a span of 16 bases. This CDR3 is 14 amino acids long. Germline V gene sequence: CDR1 SGHNT, CDR2 YYREEE (reference sequence). DNA for the CDR3: TGTGCCAGCAGCTTGCCAGGGTGGGATGGTAAAGCTTTCTTT. Its protein is CASSLPGWDGKAFF.

V gene TRBV19 combines with J gene TRBJ1-1; D gene uncertain. The length of the CDR3 is 13 residues. Germline values: CDR1 LNHDA, CDR2 SQIVND (reference sequence). The V and J ends lost 5 bases and 3 bases respectively, with 10 bases between them. CDR3 loop: CASSQKRDTEAFF. CDR3 nucleotides: TGTGCCAGTAGTCAAAAACGGGACACTGAAGCTTTCTTT.

V gene TRBV5-4 combines with J gene TRBJ2-1, with D possibly being TRBD2 (6 bases). This CDR3 spans 16 amino acids. Per germline, CDR1 SGHNT and CDR2 YYREEE (reference sequence). V dropped 4 bases and J dropped 0 bases, with 14 bases sitting between them. The CDR3 DNA reads as TGTGCCAGCAGCCGATTTTTGCGGGGCTCCTACAATGAGCAGTTCTTC. Translated, it gives CASSRFLRGSYNEQFF.